The rows below give T cell receptor beta chains drawn from one sample of a study of PD-L1 blockade in urothelial cancer. Assay: immunoSEQ multiplex PCR; the TCRdb copy retains only in-frame clones and omits some. The sample has some 120,000 clones; 65% to 85% are singletons. The sequenced sample was PBMCs, obtained around atezolizumab (anti-PD-L1) treatment. The receptors shown here come from a man aged 50 to 60 with urothelial cancer. CDR3s include the opening cysteine and the closing phenylalanine or tryptophan. D genes are given only for firm matches. A row's size may be missing; if present it is once, few, many or a size class.

abundance	v_gene	j_gene	d_gene	CDR3aa	CDR3nt
NA	TRBV28	TRBJ2-7	NA	CASSETGPPRQYF	TGTGCCAGCAGTGAGACAGGACCCCCACGGCAGTACTTC
NA	TRBV7-9	TRBJ1-2	NA	CASSLSGGYTF	TGTGCCAGCAGCTTAAGCGGTGGCTACACCTTC
once	TRBV28	TRBJ1-2	NA	CASSPTQAVAGYGYTF	TGTGCCAGCAGTCCCACCCAAGCGGTCGCAGGCTATGGCTACACCTTC
NA	TRBV5-1	TRBJ2-7	NA	CASSSSYEQYF	TGCGCCAGCAGCTCTTCCTACGAGCAGTACTTC
NA	TRBV4-2	TRBJ1-5	TRBD1	CASSQDPLGQGRNQPQHF	TGTGCCAGCAGCCAAGACCCTTTGGGACAGGGAAGAAATCAGCCCCAGCATTTT
NA	TRBV28	TRBJ2-7	NA	CASSLRGAGYEQYF	TGTGCCAGCAGTTTACGGGGGGCGGGTTACGAGCAGTACTTC
NA	TRBV5-1	TRBJ1-1	NA	CASSLTGQNTEAFF	TGCGCCAGCAGCTTGACAGGGCAAAACACTGAAGCTTTCTTT
NA	TRBV4-1	TRBJ2-1	NA	CASSQAGSPGVYYNEQFF	TGCGCCAGCAGCCAAGCGGGATCTCCGGGCGTCTATTACAATGAGCAGTTCTTC
NA	TRBV7-3	TRBJ2-7	TRBD2	CASSQRDWGLAGDYEQYF	TGTGCCAGCAGCCAAAGGGACTGGGGACTAGCGGGAGACTACGAGCAGTACTTC
NA	TRBV12-5	TRBJ2-2	NA	CASGLRGPTGELFF	TGTGCTAGTGGTTTGAGGGGTCCCACCGGGGAGCTGTTTTTT
NA	TRBV15	TRBJ2-1	NA	CATSRGPTAEQFF	TGTGCCACCAGCAGAGGCCCGACGGCGGAACAGTTCTTC
NA	TRBV5-6	TRBJ2-7	TRBD1	CASSLINTGALSYEQYF	TGTGCCAGCAGCTTGATAAATACAGGGGCGCTTAGCTACGAGCAGTACTTC
NA	TRBV6-1	TRBJ2-1	TRBD2	CASSETSVSSYNEQFF	TGTGCCAGCAGTGAAACTAGCGTTAGCTCCTACAATGAGCAGTTCTTC
NA	TRBV6-5	TRBJ2-1	TRBD2	CASSRTSGTYNEQFF	TGTGCCAGCAGTCGGACTAGCGGGACCTACAATGAGCAGTTCTTC
NA	TRBV5-8	TRBJ1-6	NA	CASSRGANSPLHF	TGTGCCAGCAGCCGCGGCGCGAATTCACCCCTCCACTTT
NA	TRBV5-8	TRBJ1-5	NA	CASSSQTRGWGQPQHF	TGTGCCAGCAGCTCCCAAACGCGGGGTTGGGGTCAGCCCCAGCATTTT
NA	TRBV2	TRBJ2-7	NA	CASSGVSYEQYF	TGTGCCAGCAGTGGAGTTTCCTACGAGCAGTACTTC
once	TRBV28	TRBJ1-2	NA	CASSWHRTANGYTF	TGTGCCAGCAGTTGGCATAGGACAGCTAATGGCTACACCTTC
NA	TRBV7-2	TRBJ2-3	TRBD2	CASSGSSGISTDTQYF	TGTGCCAGCAGCGGCTCTAGCGGGATTAGCACAGATACGCAGTATTTT
NA	TRBV11-1	TRBJ2-7	NA	CASSLVRELNEQYF	TGTGCCAGCAGCTTAGTCCGGGAGTTGAACGAGCAGTACTTC
NA	TRBV9	TRBJ2-3	TRBD2	CASSSGLAGATLADTQYF	TGTGCCAGCAGCTCAGGACTAGCGGGAGCGACTCTCGCAGATACGCAGTATTTT
once	TRBV6-6	TRBJ2-7	NA	CASSLRDISYEQYF	TGTGCCAGCAGTTTGCGAGACATTTCCTACGAGCAGTACTTC
NA	TRBV11-3	TRBJ2-1	NA	CASSSNYNEQFF	TGTGCCAGCAGCTCAAATTACAATGAGCAGTTCTTC
NA	TRBV10-3	TRBJ1-6	NA	CAISDSGVGSPLHF	TGTGCCATCAGTGATTCGGGGGTTGGATCACCCCTCCACTTT
NA	TRBV10-2	TRBJ1-5	NA	CASSESGGASQPQHF	TGCGCCAGCAGTGAGTCTGGGGGGGCAAGTCAGCCCCAGCATTTT
NA	TRBV28	TRBJ1-1	TRBD1	CASSSQGVKAEAFF	TGTGCCAGCAGTTCTCAGGGGGTAAAGGCTGAAGCTTTCTTT
once	TRBV15	TRBJ2-5	TRBD2	CATSELAGPQYF	TGTGCCACCAGCGAACTAGCGGGACCCCAGTACTTC
once	TRBV27	TRBJ2-2	NA	CASRGAGSGELFF	TGTGCCAGCAGAGGAGCGGGTAGTGGGGAGCTGTTTTTT
NA	TRBV2	TRBJ1-6	NA	CASSEWGGGPLHF	TGTGCCAGCAGTGAGTGGGGGGGAGGGCCCCTCCACTTT